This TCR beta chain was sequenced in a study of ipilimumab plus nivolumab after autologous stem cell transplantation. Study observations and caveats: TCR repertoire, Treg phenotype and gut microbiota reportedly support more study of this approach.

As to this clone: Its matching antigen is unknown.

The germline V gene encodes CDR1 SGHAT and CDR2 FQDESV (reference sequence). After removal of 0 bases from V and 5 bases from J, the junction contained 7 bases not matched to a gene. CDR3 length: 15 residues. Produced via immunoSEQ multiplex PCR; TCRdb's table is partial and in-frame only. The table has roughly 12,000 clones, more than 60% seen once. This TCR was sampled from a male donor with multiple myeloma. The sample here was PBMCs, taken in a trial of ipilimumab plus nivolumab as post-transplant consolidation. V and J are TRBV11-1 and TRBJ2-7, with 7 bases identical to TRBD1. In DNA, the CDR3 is TGTGCCAGCAGCTTAGCCCGGACAGGCAACCACGAGCAGTACTTC. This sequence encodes CASSLARTGNHEQYF.